The clone carrying this TCR beta chain has just a few counts. Its antigen is unidentified. Losses at the gene ends were 0 bases for V and 7 bases for J; bases not matched to a gene: 4. This CDR3 region has 15 residues. CDR1 and CDR2 from the germline V gene are SGHVS and FQNEAQ. This record comes from a study of identical twins. Findings and caveats of the study: Researchers caution that invariant MAIT and iNKT cells could partly confound zero-insertion analyses. Out-of-frame alpha sequences common to twins exhibited a surplus of low generation probability. Out-of-frame TCR alpha sharing observed in monozygotic twins exceeded model estimates.

TCRdb re-called the 5' RACE reads through MiXCR, storing one row per CDR3 protein. The sample shows some 330,000 distinct CDR3 sequences, approximately 8.7% of them seen only once. The sample was naive T cells sorted from blood. The V gene is TRBV7-8, the J gene TRBJ2-3, with 10 bases lining up with TRBD2. The origin of this receptor is a woman aged 45-65 years in good health. Here the CDR3 reads CASSLASGRAYTQYF. DNA of the CDR3: TGTGCCAGCAGCTTAGCCAGCGGGAGGGCCTATACGCAGTATTTT.